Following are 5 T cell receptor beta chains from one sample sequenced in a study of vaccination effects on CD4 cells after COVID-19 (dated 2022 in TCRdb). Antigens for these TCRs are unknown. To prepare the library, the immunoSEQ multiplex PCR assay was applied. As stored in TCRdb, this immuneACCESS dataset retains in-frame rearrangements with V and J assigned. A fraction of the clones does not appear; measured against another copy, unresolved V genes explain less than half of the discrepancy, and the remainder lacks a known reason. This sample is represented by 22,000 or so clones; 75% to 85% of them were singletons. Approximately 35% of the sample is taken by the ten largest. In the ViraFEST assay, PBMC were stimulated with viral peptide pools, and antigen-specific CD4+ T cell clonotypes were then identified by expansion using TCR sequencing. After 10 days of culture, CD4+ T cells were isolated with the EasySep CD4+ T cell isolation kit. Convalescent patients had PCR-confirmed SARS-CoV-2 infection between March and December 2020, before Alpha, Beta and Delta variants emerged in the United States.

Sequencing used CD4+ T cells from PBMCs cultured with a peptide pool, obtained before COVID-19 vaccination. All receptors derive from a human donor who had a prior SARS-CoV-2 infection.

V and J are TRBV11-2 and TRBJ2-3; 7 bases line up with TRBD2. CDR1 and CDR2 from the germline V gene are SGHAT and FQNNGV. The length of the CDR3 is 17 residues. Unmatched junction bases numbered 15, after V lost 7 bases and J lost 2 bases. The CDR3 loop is CASTQEVLATNTDTQYF. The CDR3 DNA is TGTGCCAGCACCCAAGAGGTACTAGCGACCAACACAGATACGCAGTATTTT.

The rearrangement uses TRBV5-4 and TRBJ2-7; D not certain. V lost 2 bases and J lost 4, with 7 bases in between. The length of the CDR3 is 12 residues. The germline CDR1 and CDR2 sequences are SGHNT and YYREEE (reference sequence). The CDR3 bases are TGTGCCAGCAGCTTTGGGGTTTACGAGCAGTACTTC. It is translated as CASSFGVYEQYF.

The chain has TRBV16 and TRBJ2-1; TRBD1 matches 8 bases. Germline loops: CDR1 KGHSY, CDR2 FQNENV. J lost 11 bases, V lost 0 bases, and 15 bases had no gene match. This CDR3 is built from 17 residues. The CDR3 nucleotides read TGTGCCAGCAGCCAATCGTTGGTGGTGACAGGGGCCCTACAGCAGTTCTTC. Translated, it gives CASSQSLVVTGALQQFF.

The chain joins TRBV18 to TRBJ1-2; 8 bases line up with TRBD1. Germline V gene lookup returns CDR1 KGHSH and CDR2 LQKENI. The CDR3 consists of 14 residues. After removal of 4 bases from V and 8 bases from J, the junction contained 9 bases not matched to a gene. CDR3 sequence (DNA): TGTGCCAGCTCACGCTTACCAGGGGGCGACGGCTACACCTTC. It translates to CASSRLPGGDGYTF.

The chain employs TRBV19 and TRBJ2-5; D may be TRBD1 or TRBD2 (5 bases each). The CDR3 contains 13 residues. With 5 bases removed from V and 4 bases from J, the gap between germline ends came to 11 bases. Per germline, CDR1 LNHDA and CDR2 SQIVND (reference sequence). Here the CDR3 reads CASSLRGTETQYF. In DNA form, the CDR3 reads TGTGCCAGTAGTTTGAGGGGCACAGAGACCCAGTACTTC.